The next 31 T cell receptor beta chains were all read from a single sample in a study of chemoradiotherapy in HPV16-positive cancers. Profiling relied on immunoSEQ multiplex PCR, and the TCRdb table lists in-frame clones only, not all of them. The table has over 10,000 clones, approximately 85% seen once. The sequenced sample was blood, obtained from a patient who underwent chemoradiotherapy. The receptors come from a human donor with HPV-associated anogenital cancer.

The chain couples TRBV6-1 to TRBJ1-2; 7 bases are a match to TRBD1. This CDR3 region has 15 residues. The J segment lost 4 bases and the V segment lost 2 bases, leaving 7 bases of the junction unmatched. Germline assignment: CDR1 MNHNS and CDR2 SASEGT. The CDR3 DNA reads as TGTGCCAGCAGTGAATCCCGGGGACAGAGCTATGGCTACACCTTC. It translates to CASSESRGQSYGYTF.

The chain couples TRBV10-3 to TRBJ2-5; TRBD1 might be the D (7 bases). With 7 bases removed from V and 2 bases from J, the gap between germline ends came to 11 bases. From germline, CDR1 is ENHRY and CDR2 SYGVKD. CDR3 size: 13 residues. The CDR3 DNA sequence: TGTGCCATCAAGGGGGCGGGACAAGAGACCCAGTACTTC. This translates into CAIKGAGQETQYF.

The V and J genes are TRBV5-6 and TRBJ2-5; TRBD2 matches 13 bases. Germline CDR1 SGHDT, CDR2 YYEEEE. The CDR3 extends over 17 amino acids. V shed 1 base, J shed 5 bases, and the junction held 8 bases outside the gene matches. CDR3 region: CASSLLTSGGGAETQYF. The CDR3 DNA is TGTGCCAGCAGCTTGCTAACTAGCGGGGGGGGTGCTGAGACCCAGTACTTC.

The chain has TRBV9 and TRBJ2-3; D perhaps matches TRBD2 (6 bases). Trimming shortened V by 2 bases and J by 1 base, and 11 bases separated the two germline ends. The CDR3 runs 15 residues. The germline CDR1 and CDR2 sequences are SGDLS and YYNGEE. The CDR3 DNA follows: TGTGCCAGCAGCGTCGGGGACTTCCGCACAGATACGCAGTATTTT. Its protein is CASSVGDFRTDTQYF.

This chain's CDR3 is CASSGDSRSEKLFF. CDR3 sequence (DNA): TGTGCCAGCAGCGGCGACAGCCGGTCCGAAAAACTGTTTTTT. The chain links TRBV2 to TRBJ1-4, with D possibly being TRBD1 (5 bases). Between the trimmed V and J ends, which lost 6 bases and 8 bases, there was a span of 16 bases. The CDR3 has 14 amino acids. In germline, CDR1 is SNHLY, CDR2 FYNNEI.

The rearrangement uses TRBV2 and TRBJ2-1; 8 nucleotides align to TRBD2. The junction had 3 bases not matched to a gene; V was cut back by 5 bases and J by 0 bases. The CDR3 is 15 residues long. Germline V gene data show CDR1 as SNHLY and CDR2 as FYNNEI. The CDR3 DNA reads TGTGCCAGCAGTAGCCTAGCGGGCTCCTACAATGAGCAGTTCTTC. It encodes CASSSLAGSYNEQFF.

The chain employs TRBV30 and TRBJ2-3, with 8 nucleotides matching TRBD2. V trimming: 3 bases; J trimming: 2 bases; junction bases outside the gene matches: 4. This CDR3 has 14 amino acids. The V gene's germline CDR1 is GTSNPN and CDR2 SVGIG (reference sequence). CDR3 in DNA: TGTGCCTGGAGAGGACTAGCAACCACAGATACGCAGTATTTT. It specifies CAWRGLATTDTQYF.

The rearrangement joins TRBV5-1 to TRBJ1-4; 7 bases are a match to TRBD1. J gave up 4 bases and V 4 bases, and 7 bases lay outside the gene matches. Germline V gives CDR1 SGHRS, CDR2 YFSETQ. The CDR3 sequence is 15 residues long. DNA for the CDR3: TGCGCCAGCAGCCCGGTGACAGGGAATAATGAAAAACTGTTTTTT. Its protein product is CASSPVTGNNEKLFF. The whole variable domain, filled in from reference TRBV5-1 and TRBJ1-4, reads KAGVTQTPRYLIKTRGQQVTLSCSPISGHRSVSWYQQTPGQGLQFLFEYFSETQRNKGNFPGRFSGRQFSNSRSEMNVSTLELGDSALYLCASSPVTGNNEKLFFGSGTQLSVL.

This clone was detected a few times. The genes are TRBV2 and TRBJ1-5; a possible D gene is TRBD1 (6 bases). Germline-derived CDR1 and CDR2 are SNHLY and FYNNEI. V was cut by 7 bases and J by 0 bases, with 13 bases left in between. This CDR3 comprises 15 residues. The CDR3, as DNA: TGTGCCAGCATGAGAGACAGGATTAGCAATCAGCCCCAGCATTTT. Amino acids: CASMRDRISNQPQHF.

The CDR3 protein is CASSLDGSPNNEQFF. DNA for the CDR3: TGTGCCAGCAGCTTAGATGGGTCCCCAAACAATGAGCAGTTCTTC. The chain couples TRBV7-9 to TRBJ2-1; no clear D. The V gene's germline CDR1 is SEHNR and CDR2 FQNEAQ (reference sequence). Trimming cost V 1 base and J 5 bases, with 12 bases left between them. This CDR3 contains 15 residues.

The CDR3: CAWRGTGNNSPLHF. Written as DNA, the CDR3 is TGTGCCTGGAGGGGGACAGGGAATAATTCACCCCTCCACTTT. This rearrangement joins TRBV30 to TRBJ1-6; TRBD1 aligns across 9 bases. The J segment lost 5 bases and the V segment lost 3 bases, leaving 2 bases of the junction unmatched. Germline CDR1 GTSNPN, CDR2 SVGIG (reference sequence). The CDR3 loop spans 14 amino acids.

This chain joins TRBV14 and TRBJ1-4; D gene ambiguous. Trimming removed 4 bases at V and 11 bases at J, with 11 bases between. Per germline, CDR1 SGHDN and CDR2 FVKESK. The CDR3 has 12 amino acids. The CDR3 loop is CASSLEAGKLFF. The CDR3 region has the DNA TGTGCCAGCAGCCTCGAGGCCGGGAAACTGTTTTTT.

The CDR3 bases are TGTGCCAGCAGTGAATCACCCATTGGCCACGAGCAGTACTTC. Residues: CASSESPIGHEQYF. The chain employs TRBV2 and TRBJ2-7; no clear D. The V end lost 2 bases, the J end lost 5 bases, and 13 bases lay between the germline ends. Germline V gene lookup returns CDR1 SNHLY and CDR2 FYNNEI. The CDR3 loop spans 14 amino acids.

The J gene is TRBJ1-2, the V gene TRBV29-1; the D gene is possibly TRBD1 (5 bases). This CDR3 has 15 residues. Between the trimmed V and J ends, which lost 3 bases and 4 bases, there was a span of 18 bases. Germline-derived CDR1 and CDR2 are SQVTM and ANQGSEA. The CDR3 here is CSVDSPGRLSYGYTF. In DNA, the CDR3 is TGCAGCGTTGACAGCCCGGGACGCCTGTCCTATGGCTACACCTTC.

This chain uses TRBV6-1 with TRBJ1-5, with 8 bases matching TRBD1. V lost 4 bases to trimming and J lost 2 bases; unmatched junction nucleotides: 1. The germline CDR1 and CDR2 sequences are MNHNS and SASEGT. The CDR3 extends over 14 amino acids. The CDR3 bases are TGTGCCAGCAGTGGGGGACAGGGCAATCAGCCCCAGCATTTT. Translated, it gives CASSGGQGNQPQHF.

The rearrangement joins TRBV5-1 to TRBJ2-3; 7 bases fit TRBD2. The CDR3 covers 15 residues. Trimming removed 2 bases from V and 3 bases from J; junction bases left unmatched: 6. Germline V gene lookup returns CDR1 SGHRS and CDR2 YFSETQ. CDR3: CASSLAGILTDTQYF. In DNA form, the CDR3 reads TGCGCCAGCAGCTTAGCGGGGATCTTGACAGATACGCAGTATTTT.

V is TRBV6-1 and J is TRBJ1-2, with 10 bases lining up with TRBD1. The J segment lost 7 bases and the V segment lost 4 bases, leaving 3 bases of the junction unmatched. Germline values: CDR1 MNHNS, CDR2 SASEGT. CDR3 length equals 13 residues. The CDR3: CASSAGQGFGYTF. CDR3 coding DNA: TGTGCCAGCAGTGCGGGACAGGGGTTTGGCTACACCTTC.

The CDR3 DNA follows: TGTGCCAGCAGCTCAGGAACAGGGGGTGGAAACACCATATATTTT. Its translation is CASSSGTGGGNTIYF. The genes are TRBV9 and TRBJ1-3; 8 bases fit TRBD1. CDR3 size: 15 residues. V shed 4 bases and J 3 bases; nucleotides not matched to a gene: 6. Germline loops: CDR1 SGDLS, CDR2 YYNGEE.

This chain links TRBV6-5 with TRBJ1-2; TRBD1 might be the D (6 bases). This CDR3 spans 13 amino acids. Germline V gene sequence: CDR1 MNHEY, CDR2 SVGAGI. Trimming took off 6 bases at V and 6 bases at J, with 14 bases between the two ends. CDR3 residues: CASSLSGTNGYTF. The CDR3 coding sequence is TGTGCCAGCAGCCTCTCGGGGACAAATGGCTACACCTTC.

This clone was seen only once. The chain combines TRBV15 with TRBJ2-5, with D possibly TRBD1 on 6 matching bases. V was pared by 3 bases and J by 4 bases, with 15 bases between. The CDR3 is made up of 15 amino acids. CDR1 LNHNV and CDR2 YYDKDF come from the germline V gene (reference sequence). CDR3 DNA: TGTGCCACCAGCAGCAGAGCGACAGGCACAGAGACCCAGTACTTC. Protein sequence: CATSSRATGTETQYF.

The J gene is TRBJ2-3, the V gene TRBV27, with 12 bases matching TRBD2. Germline V gene sequence: CDR1 MNHEY, CDR2 SMNVEV (reference sequence). CDR3 length: 21 amino acids. Trimming at V came to 5 bases and at J to 0 bases, leaving 18 bases not matched to a gene. The DNA for the CDR3 is TGTGCCAGCAGTCCTTCTAGACGTGGGCTAGCGGGGGGGTTTAGCACAGATACGCAGTATTTT. Translating it yields CASSPSRRGLAGGFSTDTQYF.

The chain couples TRBV29-1 to TRBJ1-1; D perhaps matches TRBD1 (5 bases). The CDR3 runs 15 residues. CDR1 is SQVTM, CDR2 ANQGSEA, per germline. Trimming took off 7 bases at V and 0 bases at J, with 18 bases between the two ends. CDR3 DNA: TGCAGCGCTACCCGACCGCCAGGGATGAACACTGAAGCTTTCTTT. Its protein is CSATRPPGMNTEAFF.

The chain joins TRBV2 to TRBJ1-1, with D unresolved. The CDR3 length is 12 residues. V lost 5 bases and J 6 bases, leaving 10 bases between the germline ends. CDR1 SNHLY and CDR2 FYNNEI come from the germline V gene. The CDR3 protein is CASSKREAEAFF. The CDR3 DNA follows: TGTGCCAGCAGTAAGAGGGAGGCTGAAGCTTTCTTT.

In its sample, this clone was seen once. CDR3 sequence: CASSESGTRDIQYF. DNA of the CDR3: TGTGCCAGCAGTGAATCCGGGACTAGGGACATTCAGTACTTC. The chain couples TRBV25-1 to TRBJ2-4, with 8 bases lining up with TRBD2. The V gene's germline CDR1 is MGHDK and CDR2 SYGVNS. Trimming removed 1 base from V and 8 bases from J; junction bases left unmatched: 4. The CDR3 consists of 14 residues. Supplemented by reference TRBV25-1 and TRBJ2-4, the full variable domain reads EADIYQTPRYLVIGTGKKITLECSQTMGHDKMYWYQQDPGMELHLIHYSYGVNSTEKGDLSSESTVSRIRTEHFPLTLESARPSHTSQYLCASSESGTRDIQYFGAGTRLSVL.

This rearrangement joins TRBV27 to TRBJ1-1, with 7 positions matching TRBD1. The V and J ends lost 6 bases and 1 base, in that order; junction bases with no gene match: 5. This CDR3 spans 14 amino acids. Germline V lookup: CDR1 MNHEY, CDR2 SMNVEV (reference sequence). CDR3 sequence reads: CASRTGVENTEAFF. The CDR3 DNA sequence: TGTGCCAGCAGAACAGGGGTAGAGAACACTGAAGCTTTCTTT.

This clone was observed a few times. This rearrangement joins TRBV19 to TRBJ1-6, with D possibly matching TRBD1 (6 bases). Germline CDR1 and CDR2: LNHDA and SQIVND (reference sequence). This CDR3 is 14 amino acids long. Trimming pared 7 bases from V and 7 bases from J, leaving 14 bases between. The CDR3 reads CASTHRAPNSPLHF. The CDR3 bases are TGTGCCAGTACCCACAGGGCCCCAAATTCACCCCTCCACTTT.

This chain uses TRBV10-3 with TRBJ2-7, with 7 bases matching TRBD1. Germline loops: CDR1 ENHRY, CDR2 SYGVKD. With V trimmed by 2 bases and J by 6 bases, 4 bases remained unmatched. The CDR3 loop spans 13 amino acids. CDR3 DNA: TGTGCCATCAGTGAGAGACAGGGCGGCGAGCAGTACTTC. Protein sequence: CAISERQGGEQYF.

The chain joins TRBV2 to TRBJ2-3; TRBD2 aligns across 9 bases. The CDR3 has 15 residues. V was pared by 8 bases and J by 4 bases, with 10 bases of the junction left unmatched. Germline loops: CDR1 SNHLY, CDR2 FYNNEI. The CDR3 DNA sequence: TGTGCCAGCGGTACCAGACTAGCGGCCCCAGATACGCAGTATTTT. As protein: CASGTRLAAPDTQYF. Full variable domain (outside the CDR3, taken from reference TRBV2 and TRBJ2-3): EPEVTQTPSHQVTQMGQEVILRCVPISNHLYFYWYRQILGQKVEFLVSFYNNEISEKSEIFDDQFSVERPDGSNFTLKIRSTKLEDSAMYFCASGTRLAAPDTQYFGPGTRLTVL.

This clone was seen a single time. The rearrangement links TRBV10-1 to TRBJ2-7; D may be TRBD1 or TRBD2 (5 bases each). The germline V gene encodes CDR1 WNHNN and CDR2 SYGVQD (reference sequence). CDR3 length: 13 amino acids. Trimming removed 6 bases from V and 5 bases from J, with 14 bases in between. This CDR3 reads CASSDMGRDEQYF. CDR3 coding DNA: TGCGCCAGCAGCGACATGGGACGAGACGAGCAGTACTTC.

The rearrangement joins TRBV2 to TRBJ2-5; D remains ambiguous. V gave up 9 bases and J gave up 2 bases, with 13 bases separating them. Germline V gene sequence: CDR1 SNHLY, CDR2 FYNNEI. The CDR3 sequence is 13 residues long. The CDR3 loop is CASIRAKQETQYF. The CDR3 DNA follows: TGTGCCAGTATAAGGGCGAAACAAGAGACCCAGTACTTC.

This sequence joins TRBV6-1 and TRBJ1-6; D not resolved. V was pared by 2 bases and J by 7 bases, with 6 bases between. The V gene's germline CDR1 is MNHNS and CDR2 SASEGT. The CDR3 loop spans 13 amino acids. The CDR3 nucleotides read TGTGCCAGCAGTGAAAGGAGGAATTCACCCCTCCACTTT. It encodes CASSERRNSPLHF.